This T cell receptor beta chain stems from a study of glioma-infiltrating T cells. Study information: Target coverage was 4.5- to 10-fold for roughly one million blood T cells.

Study-level results: Shared blood CDR3 signature motifs marked patients with low tissue-blood divergence. Above-expected tissue-blood divergence occurred in all gliomas, most in low-grade ones. CDR3 overlap between tissue and blood was very small.

Looked up from germline, CDR1 is MDHEN and CDR2 is SYDVKM. Trimming removed 7 bases from V and 0 bases from J, with 13 bases in between. The CDR3 is 14 residues long. Amplification of TCR alpha and beta CDR3 regions from RNA used iRepertoire nested multiplex PCR. TCRdb called the multiplex PCR reads again in MiXCR, with one record for every CDR3 protein. The sample lists more than 300,000 distinct CDR3 sequences; less than 50% were seen once. Concerning this clonotype itself: The antigen remains undetermined.

The source material was glioma tissue, nonneoplastic brain tissue, or PBMCs (not recorded which). The chain uses TRBV28 and TRBJ2-7; D is tentatively TRBD1 or TRBD2 (5 bases each). The sequence was collected from a human donor with low-grade glioma or glioblastoma, undergoing nonglioma brain surgery, or in good health (not recorded which). The CDR3 reads CASIRDPHSYEQYF. Here the CDR3 DNA reads TGTGCCAGCATCCGGGACCCCCACTCCTACGAGCAGTACTTC. The full variable domain, with the rest looked up from reference TRBV28 and TRBJ2-7, is DVKVTQSSRYLVKRTGEKVFLECVQDMDHENMFWYRQDPGLGLRLIYFSYDVKMKEKGDIPEGYSVSREKKERFSLILESASTNQTSMYLCASIRDPHSYEQYFGPGTRLTVT.